These 7 T cell receptor beta chains were all obtained from the same sample, sequenced in a study of breast tumors, draining lymph nodes, adjacent tissues. Samples came from axillary lymph nodes draining the breast cancer. One entry per CDR3 protein, called by TCRdb with MiXCR from the multiplex PCR reads. The sample shows some 130,000 distinct CDR3 sequences, 20% of them seen only once. Input material: axillary lymph node tissue. The receptor source for this set is a female donor with breast cancer. Some clones in this sample may be carry-over from other donors' samples.

This clonotype was seen many times. The genes are TRBV6-2 or TRBV6-3 and TRBJ2-7, with 7 bases identical to TRBD1. This CDR3 spans 11 amino acids. J gave up 12 bases and V 8 bases, and 10 bases lay outside the gene matches. Germline assignment: CDR1 MNHEY and CDR2 SVGEGT. CDR3 residues: CASEYRGRTYF. CDR3 sequence (DNA): TGTGCCAGCGAGTACAGGGGTCGTACGTACTTC.

In this sample, this clonotype turned up many times. The CDR3 nucleotides are TGTGCCAGCAGTTTGGGGACTAGCGGGAACTACGAGCAGTACTTC. This sequence encodes CASSLGTSGNYEQYF. The chain combines TRBV27 with TRBJ2-7; 13 bases line up with TRBD2. The length of the CDR3 is 15 residues. CDR1 and CDR2 from the germline V gene are MNHEY and SMNVEV (reference sequence). J was trimmed by 3 bases and V by 3 bases; bases with no gene match: 2.

Note on this clonotype: It is likely a read error, because the conserved phenylalanine at the end of the CDR3 is missing. V gene TRBV25-1 combines with J gene TRBJ2-5; D perhaps matches TRBD1 (6 bases). This CDR3 spans 15 amino acids. Germline assignment: CDR1 MGHDK and CDR2 SYGVNS. V was clipped by 4 bases and J by 5 bases, with 17 bases between them. The CDR3 spells CASSGTATDWETQYL. The CDR3, as DNA: TGTGCCAGCAGTGGGACAGCCACAGACTGGGAGACCCAGTACCTC.

This clonotype was recorded at least ten times. The chain links TRBV6-6 to TRBJ2-7, with D perhaps TRBD1 or TRBD2 (5 bases each). With 6 bases removed from V and 2 bases from J, the gap between germline ends came to 11 bases. This CDR3 region has 13 residues. The germline gives CDR1 MNHNY, CDR2 SVGAGI (reference sequence). CDR3 sequence: CASRHRTAYEQYF. CDR3 nucleotides: TGTGCCAGCAGGCACAGGACTGCCTACGAGCAGTACTTC.

This clonotype was found many times. The rearrangement links TRBV2 to TRBJ2-2; D remains ambiguous. This CDR3 is built from 12 residues. V gave up 4 bases and J gave up 6 bases, with 6 bases separating them. CDR1 is SNHLY, CDR2 FYNNEI, per germline. The CDR3 sequence: CASSVGPGELFF. DNA of the CDR3: TGTGCCAGCAGTGTAGGGCCCGGGGAGCTGTTTTTT.

For this clonotype: A much larger clone lies a single base off, so this may be a read error. The rearrangement links TRBV27 to TRBJ2-5; D gene unclear. Trimming stripped 4 bases from V and 4 bases from J, with 10 bases between. The CDR3 loop spans 13 amino acids. Germline V gene data show CDR1 as MNHEY and CDR2 as SMNVEV (reference sequence). DNA for the CDR3: TGTGCCAGCAGTTCATATGGGCGAGAGACCCAGTACTTC. It is translated as CASSSYGRETQYF.

The table lists this clonotype with many counts. The chain recombines TRBV20-1 with TRBJ2-3; 7 nucleotides align to TRBD2. Germline CDR1 DFQATT, CDR2 SNEGSKA (reference sequence). This CDR3 has 15 residues. Trimming took 6 bases from V and 2 from J; bases not matched to a gene: 11. The CDR3 bases are TGCAGTGCCCCAAAAGCGGGGAGTAACACAGATACGCAGTATTTT. This encodes CSAPKAGSNTDTQYF.